The clone carrying this T cell receptor (beta chain) was seen a single time. The data were taken from a study of identifying expanded T cells in peripheral blood. No infections or other immune events were documented during collection. Assay: immunoSEQ multiplex PCR; the TCRdb copy retains only in-frame clones and omits some. The table includes roughly 75,000 clones, roughly 90% detected once. The V end was cut by 9 bases, the J end by 0 bases, with 28 bases between. Germline V gives CDR1 WNHNN, CDR2 SYGVQD (reference sequence). The CDR3 contains 19 residues. The origin of this receptor is a person aged 18 to 70 in good health. The rearrangement uses TRBV10-1 and TRBJ2-3; possible D gene TRBD2, 6 bases. Sequencing used blood. The CDR3: CARKEEGPQLDPSTDTQYF. CDR3 nucleotides: TGCGCCAGAAAGGAGGAGGGTCCACAGCTCGATCCTAGCACAGATACGCAGTATTTT.